This passage covers 15 T cell receptor beta chains from one sample sequenced in a study of cytomegalovirus exposure and HLA in healthy donors. Measured with immunoSEQ multiplex PCR; TCRdb has only the in-frame clones, and not every one. In the table there are under 100,000 clones, 85% to 95% of which are singletons. Sequencing input: PBMCs. The receptor set was obtained from a woman under 30 in good health and CMV-seronegative.

The chain joins TRBV11-3 to TRBJ1-6; TRBD1 agrees at 7 bases. Germline V gene lookup returns CDR1 SGHNT and CDR2 YENEEA. V lost 2 bases to trimming and J lost 0 bases; unmatched junction nucleotides: 10. The CDR3 is 19 amino acids. The CDR3, as DNA: TGTGCCAGCAGCTTACCCCCGGGACAGATATTCTCCTATAATTCACCCCTCCACTTT. As protein: CASSLPPGQIFSYNSPLHF.

V and J are TRBV30 and TRBJ2-1, with 9 bases matching TRBD1. The V segment lost 5 bases and the J segment 7 bases; nucleotides outside the gene matches: 0. Germline loops: CDR1 GTSNPN, CDR2 SVGIG (reference sequence). This CDR3 is 11 amino acids long. CDR3 in amino acids: CAWDRGNEQFF. CDR3 nucleotides: TGTGCCTGGGACAGGGGGAATGAGCAGTTCTTC.

The V call is TRBV23-1, the J call TRBJ1-2; the match to TRBD1 covers 8 bases. TRBV23-1 is reported as an ORF; its role is uncertain. CDR3 length equals 16 residues. V shed 4 bases, J shed 1 base, and the junction held 8 bases outside the gene matches. CDR3 region: CASSPSYGQGNYGYTF. DNA of the CDR3: TGCGCCAGCAGTCCGTCGTATGGACAGGGTAACTATGGCTACACCTTC.

The chain combines TRBV7-8 with TRBJ1-4; 10 nucleotides line up with TRBD1. CDR1 is SGHVS, CDR2 FQNEAQ, per germline. The V and J ends lost 1 base and 6 bases, in that order; junction bases with no gene match: 5. This CDR3 comprises 16 residues. The CDR3 loop reads CASSLVGTGEDEKLFF. CDR3 bases: TGTGCCAGCAGCTTAGTGGGGACAGGGGAAGATGAAAAACTGTTTTTT.

The J gene is TRBJ1-6, the V gene TRBV6-6, with D maybe TRBD1 (5 bases). Trimming shortened V by 6 bases and J by 10 bases, and 19 bases separated the two germline ends. Germline CDR1 reads MNHNY; CDR2 reads SVGAGI (reference sequence). The CDR3 sequence is 15 residues long. CDR3 coding DNA: TGTGCCAGCAGCAACCCCTCGGGGGGACTCTCACCCCTCCACTTT. This encodes CASSNPSGGLSPLHF.

This chain joins TRBV5-1 and TRBJ1-1; 10 bases are shared with TRBD1. The CDR3 contains 13 residues. With V trimmed by 5 bases and J by 6 bases, 4 bases remained unmatched. Germline CDR1 is SGHRS and CDR2 is YFSETQ. CDR3 sequence reads: CASRGQGDPEAFF. The CDR3 nucleotides are TGCGCCAGCAGAGGACAGGGGGATCCTGAAGCTTTCTTT.

This rearrangement joins TRBV7-8 to TRBJ2-1; 9 nucleotides match TRBD2. Unmatched junction bases numbered 14, after V lost 5 bases and J lost 12 bases. Germline V CDR1 and CDR2: SGHVS, FQNEAQ. The CDR3 extends over 15 amino acids. In DNA, the CDR3 is TGTGCCAGCAGCGCAGTACTTAGCGGGAGCGTTCGGCAGTTCTTC. It codes for CASSAVLSGSVRQFF.

The gene calls are TRBV30 and TRBJ2-5, with D maybe TRBD2 (5 bases). The CDR3 totals 13 residues. CDR1 is GTSNPN and CDR2 is SVGIG in the germline V gene (reference sequence). V shed 1 base and J shed 5 bases, with 11 bases lying between them. The CDR3 loop is CAWSEASRETQYF. The CDR3, as DNA: TGTGCCTGGAGTGAGGCTAGCCGGGAGACCCAGTACTTC.

This clone has only one observation. Other DNA sequences in the sample encode the same CDR3. V and J are TRBV11-2 and TRBJ2-2, with D hard to call. Germline V lookup: CDR1 SGHAT, CDR2 FQNNGV. This CDR3 is 13 amino acids long. V lost 5 bases and J lost 0, with 4 bases in between. This CDR3 reads CASSLTNTGELFF. In DNA, the CDR3 is TGTGCCAGCAGCCTTACGAACACCGGGGAGCTGTTTTTT. The full variable domain, completed using reference TRBV11-2 and TRBJ2-2, is EAGVAQSPRYKIIEKRQSVAFWCNPISGHATLYWYQQILGQGPKLLIQFQNNGVVDDSQLPKDRFSAERLKGVDSTLKIQPAKLEDSAVYLCASSLTNTGELFFGEGSRLTVL.

This clone has only one observation. The chain combines TRBV5-1 with TRBJ2-5; 8 bases agree with TRBD2. J gave up 5 bases and V 3 bases, and 9 bases lay outside the gene matches. Per the germline V gene, CDR1 is SGHRS and CDR2 is YFSETQ. This CDR3 has 15 amino acids. CDR3 sequence: CASSSRAGVMETQYF. The CDR3 bases are TGCGCCAGCAGCTCTCGAGCGGGAGTTATGGAGACCCAGTACTTC.

This chain uses TRBV19 with TRBJ1-2; 9 nucleotides match TRBD1. CDR3 length equals 14 residues. J lost 6 bases, V lost 3 bases, and 5 bases had no gene match. Germline lookup yields CDR1 LNHDA and CDR2 SQIVND (reference sequence). CDR3 in amino acids: CASSMNRGQNGYTF. The CDR3 DNA sequence: TGTGCCAGTAGTATGAACAGGGGGCAAAATGGCTACACCTTC.

The rearrangement uses TRBV7-8 and TRBJ2-7; TRBD1 matches 9 bases. After removal of 1 base from V and 3 bases from J, the junction contained 4 bases not matched to a gene. CDR3 length equals 15 residues. Germline CDR1 is SGHVS and CDR2 is FQNEAQ. As DNA, the CDR3 is TGTGCCAGCAGCTTAGGGGGACAGGGCGGCTACGAGCAGTACTTC. Its protein product is CASSLGGQGGYEQYF.

V and J are TRBV7-9 and TRBJ2-7, with a weak D call TRBD1 (6 bases). V lost 4 bases and J lost 5, with 9 bases in between. CDR3 length: 12 amino acids. Per germline, CDR1 SEHNR and CDR2 FQNEAQ (reference sequence). The chain's CDR3 is CASSSSGDEQYF. CDR3 in DNA: TGTGCCAGCAGCTCTTCAGGGGACGAGCAGTACTTC.

The V and J genes are TRBV10-2 and TRBJ2-5; D perhaps matches TRBD1 (6 bases). Germline V gives CDR1 WSHSY, CDR2 SAAADI. This CDR3 is 16 amino acids long. Between the trimmed V and J ends, which lost 4 bases and 1 base, there was a span of 16 bases. The CDR3 DNA is TGCGCCAGCAGTGGGGCCCGGACAGCGATCCAAGAGACCCAGTACTTC. Protein product: CASSGARTAIQETQYF.

The chain couples TRBV6-6 to TRBJ2-1; 8 positions match TRBD1. The CDR3 is 16 residues long. Germline CDR1 reads MNHNY; CDR2 reads SVGAGI (reference sequence). V dropped 0 bases and J dropped 4; count of bases not matched to a gene: 5. The CDR3 sequence is CASSYSRDRRYNEQFF. The CDR3 region has the DNA TGTGCCAGCAGTTACTCGAGGGACAGGCGATACAATGAGCAGTTCTTC.